This paragraph covers one TCR beta chain sequence. Its specificity is unknown. MiXCR, run by TCRdb on the 5' RACE reads, gives a single entry per CDR3 protein. The sample includes 200,000 to 250,000 distinct CDR3 sequences, roughly 18% of them seen just once. The sample originates from a study of CD8 T cells in ankylosing spondylitis. Points from the study as a whole: A TCR beta motif made of 7 to 9 highly homologous variants seemed typical of ankylosing spondylitis blood.

The CDR3 has 16 residues. CDR1 is MGHRA, CDR2 YSYEKL, per germline. With V trimmed by 2 bases and J by 6 bases, 7 bases remained unmatched. This sequence originates from a male donor with ankylosing spondylitis. Sequencing was performed on blood, either unsorted or a sorted T cell fraction (not recorded which). The chain is built from TRBV4-1 and TRBJ2-3; TRBD2 aligns across 11 bases. The CDR3 loop is CASSQLLAGVWDTQYF. The CDR3 coding sequence is TGCGCCAGCAGCCAATTACTAGCGGGAGTATGGGATACGCAGTATTTT.